A selection of T cell receptor beta chains follows, all from one sample in a study of T cell responses to AZD1222 COVID-19 vaccine. Profiling relied on immunoSEQ multiplex PCR, and the TCRdb table lists in-frame clones only, not all of them. The table shows around 140,000 clones, with approximately 86% occurring only once. The material was peripheral blood, obtained 28 days after the second dose of the MenACWY control vaccine. Every receptor here comes from an adult who received the MenACWY meningococcal vaccine as a control. CDR3s leave out the opening cysteine and the closing phenylalanine or tryptophan.

v_call | cdr3_aa
TRBV9 | ASSAQGGGNTIY
TRBV20-1 | SARGASGQY
TRBV29-1 | SVRPFSTDTQY
TRBV9 | ASSVGVYMSDTGAF
TRBV9 | ASSVGGGYQPQH
TRBV6-1 | ASSGIPQGSNTDTQY
TRBV19 | ASRPALSSYNSPLH
TRBV7-2 | ASSLRLGDRDSPLH
TRBV11-2 | ASSRQIGIGNTEAF
TRBV5-4 | ASRNGQGLNEKLF
TRBV28 | ASREGTGLIYGYT
TRBV15 | ATSWNRQGTETQY
TRBV6-5 | ASSYRAAGNTIY
TRBV27 | ASSSTGELF
TRBV7-2 | ASSLAGQISDGYT
TRBV7-2 | ASSLGVGPGYT
TRBV7-9 | ASSLPGMGVNEQY
TRBV28 | ASTGTGINEQF
TRBV9 | ASSPGVSGANVLT
TRBV19 | ASSIGHPGSYEQY
TRBV4-1 | ASSPLAAWGKNIQY
TRBV6-5 | ASSSSRPYEQY
TRBV11-2 | ASSPTAGVNEKLF
TRBV27 | ASSGTLGQY
TRBV24-1 | ATSDARTGNSYEQY
TRBV5-1 | ASSSQQGAKDTEAF
TRBV7-7 | ASSHAEAWVTESLEAF
TRBV5-6 | ASSVGDGGYGYT
TRBV6-1 | ASSEFVIGLANEQF
TRBV29-1 | SVGGGNQPQH
TRBV6-5 | ASSFGQGTQPQH
TRBV7-9 | ASSPGGQPQH
TRBV3-1/TRBV3-2 | ASSQVIGVTGELF
TRBV5-1 | ASSFAGDRGQGELF
TRBV3-1/TRBV3-2 | ASRRDRERNQPQH
TRBV10-2 | ASSELASGTGELF
TRBV5-1 | ASSLVSSGLYEQY
TRBV9 | ASSLRGWDTGELF
TRBV3-1/TRBV3-2 | ASSRRRSGYPSGNTIY
TRBV2 | ASSEGAGDTGELF
TRBV27 | ASRGGRGVTEAF
TRBV28 | ASSLKGYGYT
TRBV11-2 | ASSLGDTQY
TRBV12-3/TRBV12-4 | ASSLAAETQY
TRBV4-2 | ASSQDNRDRSFYGYT
TRBV13 | ASSASGTGQETQY
TRBV7-9 | ASSPSGSGRNTIY
TRBV6-2/TRBV6-3 | ASSYPGGIASPLH
TRBV5-1 | ASSLAGRGNSPLH
TRBV4-1 | ASSQGGQGDQPQH
TRBV7-2 | ASLRGSQETQY
TRBV29-1 | SALGQADRTEAF
TRBV5-4 | ASSRLGSSDEQF
TRBV7-9 | ASSLRGQNTEAF
TRBV11-3 | ASSSHRNSYEQY